The subject of this entry is one T cell receptor (beta chain). The antigen is not known. The V gene lost 3 bases and the J gene lost 1 base, with 12 bases spanning the gap. The CDR3 runs to 15 residues. Germline V CDR1 and CDR2: LNHDA, SQIVND (reference sequence). Libraries were prepared by immunoSEQ multiplex PCR; TCRdb keeps only in-frame clonotypes and omits some of them. Here the sample spans 100,000 or so clones, approximately 90% being singletons. The entry originates in a study of T cell responses to AZD1222 COVID-19 vaccine. Study-wide points: Nearly half of spike-specific TCRs reportedly target unmutated variant regions. Baseline antibody screening turned up just a handful of seropositive AZD1222 recipients.

The input for sequencing was peripheral blood, taken on day 0 of AZD1222 vaccination. The chain combines TRBV19 with TRBJ1-1; D unresolved. This sequence was found in an adult in good health. CDR3 in amino acids: CASSIREGKNTEAFF. Here the CDR3 DNA reads TGTGCCAGTAGTATTCGAGAGGGAAAGAACACTGAAGCTTTCTTT. Combining the CDR3 with reference TRBV19 and TRBJ1-1 gives the whole variable domain DGGITQSPKYLFRKEGQNVTLSCEQNLNHDAMYWYRQDPGQGLRLIYYSQIVNDFQKGDIAEGYSVSREKKESFPLTVTSAQKNPTAFYLCASSIREGKNTEAFFGQGTRLTVV.